One T cell receptor (beta chain) is described in this entry. Its recognized antigen is unknown. Per-nucleotide qualities are absent, and no much larger clonotype sits a single base away. The library was prepared using PCR. The sample was run on an Illumina HiSeq 2500. To reduce PCR and sequencing biases, unique molecular identifiers were built into the TCR beta cDNA libraries. Every 1 to 10 million input T cells yielded around 500,000 cDNA molecules, meaning each molecule approximated one T cell. The same protocol used for the earlier healthy control dataset was applied to prepare and sequence the patient libraries. Within a given batch, samples were prepared together, multiplexed and sequenced on the same HiSeq lane. Per the original workflow: MIGEC handled the raw barcoded reads, throwing out single-read molecular identifier groups before consensus assembly and CDR3 extraction. VDJtools was used for post-analysis of the clonotype tables, with diversity normalized by down-sampling every dataset to the smallest sample size. To correct batch-related cross-sample contamination, repertoire overlap clustering matched CDR3 amino acid sequences but not nucleotide sequences. Through fastp at Q25 and MiXCR, TCRdb rebuilt clones from the public reads, retaining in-frame beta chains. Identical CDR3 proteins give one entry, which carries the most common genes and DNA. The V and J calls were determined by TCRdb, not by the authors. The sample table contains approximately 350,000 distinct CDR3 sequences; only one count was recorded for approximately 33% of them. The ten top clones hold about an eighth of the sample.

The data were obtained in a study of post-analysis software for immune sequencing data (dated by TCRdb to the mid-2010s). Background for the entire study: Relapsing-remitting, secondary progressive and progressive-relapsing multiple sclerosis were recorded as disease courses, and subtype annotation was lacking for some patients. The patient repertoires were set against 10 to 11 previously published healthy control repertoires from donors whose ages ranged from roughly 6 to 26 years. A subset of samples was prepared in parallel using single-end sample barcoding, then pooled and co-amplified after Illumina adapter ligation. The research as a whole found: The control group was slightly older than the multiple sclerosis patient group. Significantly lower normalized Chao1 diversity was found in multiple sclerosis patients than in controls, suggesting substantial peripheral T-cell clonal expansion. Significantly higher frequencies in patients than in controls were found for five or six TRBV segments, including TRBV5-6, TRBV5-1 and TRBV20-1. Strong co-clustering of samples prepared in the same batch was shown by direct clustering with F measure, prompting a batch-effect correction.

To demonstrate the VDJtools post-analysis software, TCR beta repertoires were profiled from the peripheral blood of more than ten young patients with multiple sclerosis. The multiple sclerosis patients were children and adolescents ranging in age from roughly 6 to 16 years. CDR1 and CDR2 are read off the germline V gene as SGHRS and YFSETQ. The junction shows trimming of 2 bases on V and 4 bases on J, plus 16 bases between the germline ends. From the cysteine up to the phenylalanine, the CDR3 has a length of 15 residues. Here the CDR3 DNA is all that survives: 45 bases in frame from base 1. The V gene is TRBV5-1 and the J gene is TRBJ2-7; no confident D gene assignment can be made. The source is a girl between 5 and 17 years old with multiple sclerosis. The sample was blood. The base sequence is TGCGCCAGCAGCTTAGGACCTTCAAGCGAGTACGAGCAGTACTTC. It is translated as CASSLGPSSEYEQYF.